These T cell receptor beta chains were read from a single sample in a study of OX40 agonist ivuxolimab in advanced cancers. Assay: immunoSEQ multiplex PCR; the TCRdb copy retains only in-frame clones and omits some. The table includes 70,000 or so clones, roughly nine tenths detected once. The sequencing used CD4+ or CD8+ T cells sorted from blood, collected in a trial of the OX40 agonist ivuxolimab. The receptors here all came from an adult with an advanced solid tumor such as melanoma, head and neck, liver or kidney cancer. CDR3s include the opening cysteine and the closing phenylalanine or tryptophan. Each record gives: CDR3 length, J gene, D gene, V gene, clone size, CDR3 protein, CDR3 DNA. The D gene is left open where the match is weak. Expanded clones get a size class; other rows say once, few or many, or leave the size out.

length: 15
J: TRBJ2-2
D: .
V: TRBV28
size: .
CDR3: CASSWGHLNTGELFF
DNA: TGTGCCAGCAGTTGGGGACACCTGAACACCGGGGAGCTGTTTTTT

length: 13
J: TRBJ1-4
D: TRBD1
V: TRBV30
size: .
CDR3: CAWSRQGSEKLFF
DNA: TGTGCCTGGAGCCGACAGGGTAGCGAAAAACTGTTTTTT

length: 16
J: TRBJ2-7
D: .
V: TRBV5-5
size: .
CDR3: CASSLDVALGSYEQYF
DNA: TGTGCCAGCAGCTTGGATGTGGCCCTGGGATCCTACGAGCAGTACTTC

length: 16
J: TRBJ2-7
D: .
V: TRBV6-4
size: .
CDR3: CASKKMAGPISYEQYF
DNA: TGTGCCAGCAAAAAGATGGCAGGCCCGATCTCCTACGAGCAGTACTTC

length: 15
J: TRBJ2-5
D: .
V: TRBV6-1
size: once
CDR3: CASSEATRRFGTQYF
DNA: TGTGCCAGCAGTGAAGCGACTCGTCGTTTCGGGACCCAGTACTTC

length: 13
J: TRBJ1-2
D: .
V: TRBV5-1
size: .
CDR3: CASSSGGRDGYTF
DNA: TGCGCCAGCAGCTCGGGAGGCAGGGACGGCTACACCTTC

length: 14
J: TRBJ2-3
D: .
V: TRBV16
size: .
CDR3: CASSQTANSDTQYF
DNA: TGTGCCAGCAGCCAGACAGCCAATTCAGATACGCAGTATTTT

length: 15
J: TRBJ2-2
D: TRBD2
V: TRBV5-4
size: .
CDR3: CASGPTGTTTGELFF
DNA: TGTGCCAGCGGACCAACCGGGACTACCACCGGGGAGCTGTTTTTT

length: 16
J: TRBJ2-2
D: .
V: TRBV4-1
size: .
CDR3: CASSQDRWTGTGELFF
DNA: TGCGCCAGCAGCCAAGATCGATGGACTGGCACCGGGGAGCTGTTTTTT

length: 14
J: TRBJ2-1
D: .
V: TRBV6-6
size: .
CDR3: CASSPDAAGREQFF
DNA: TGTGCCAGCAGCCCGGACGCAGCCGGGCGTGAGCAGTTCTTC

length: 12
J: TRBJ1-2
D: .
V: TRBV30
size: .
CDR3: CAWSVHGNGYTF
DNA: TGTGCCTGGAGTGTACACGGGAATGGCTACACCTTC

length: 14
J: TRBJ1-1
D: .
V: TRBV2
size: once
CDR3: CASSLTENNTEAFF
DNA: TGTGCCAGCAGCCTGACGGAGAACAACACTGAAGCTTTCTTT

length: 14
J: TRBJ1-3
D: .
V: TRBV28
size: few
CDR3: CASRLTVSGNTIYF
DNA: TGTGCCAGCAGACTGACAGTCTCTGGAAACACCATATATTTT

length: 15
J: TRBJ2-5
D: TRBD1
V: TRBV11-2
size: .
CDR3: CASSLTQGARETQYF
DNA: TGTGCCAGCAGCTTGACACAGGGGGCTCGGGAGACCCAGTACTTC

length: 16
J: TRBJ2-7
D: TRBD1
V: TRBV30
size: .
CDR3: CAWSVWGTTGGHEQYF
DNA: TGTGCCTGGAGTGTATGGGGCACCACAGGGGGGCACGAGCAGTACTTC

length: 13
J: TRBJ2-1
D: .
V: TRBV10-3
size: .
CDR3: CAIGPPSYNEQFF
DNA: TGTGCCATCGGTCCCCCGTCCTACAATGAGCAGTTCTTC

length: 12
J: TRBJ2-1
D: TRBD2
V: TRBV4-1
size: .
CDR3: CASSPGGDEQFF
DNA: TGCGCCAGCAGCCCGGGGGGAGATGAGCAGTTCTTC

length: 13
J: TRBJ1-1
D: .
V: TRBV6-5
size: .
CDR3: CASSRVWDTEAFF
DNA: TGTGCCAGCAGTAGGGTTTGGGACACTGAAGCTTTCTTT

length: 15
J: TRBJ2-1
D: .
V: TRBV18
size: .
CDR3: CASSLTSGGYNEQFF
DNA: TGTGCCAGCTCACTGACTAGTGGAGGCTACAATGAGCAGTTCTTC

length: 18
J: TRBJ2-3
D: TRBD2
V: TRBV9
size: .
CDR3: CASSVAPSGGAGTDTQYF
DNA: TGTGCCAGCAGCGTAGCTCCTAGCGGGGGGGCCGGCACAGATACGCAGTATTTT

length: 14
J: TRBJ2-5
D: TRBD1
V: TRBV27
size: .
CDR3: CASSPGTALGAQYF
DNA: TGTGCCAGCAGTCCTGGGACAGCCCTAGGGGCCCAGTACTTC

length: 14
J: TRBJ1-1
D: .
V: TRBV5-1
size: .
CDR3: CASSLQGMNTEAFF
DNA: TGCGCCAGCAGCTTACAGGGTATGAACACTGAAGCTTTCTTT

length: 15
J: TRBJ2-7
D: .
V: TRBV5-5
size: once
CDR3: CASSLAGALTYEQYF
DNA: TGTGCCAGCAGCTTGGCAGGGGCCCTAACATACGAGCAGTACTTC

length: 15
J: TRBJ2-5
D: .
V: TRBV6-1
size: .
CDR3: CASTRTVQDTGTQYF
DNA: TGTGCCAGCACCCGGACGGTTCAAGATACGGGGACCCAGTACTTC

length: 13
J: TRBJ2-3
D: TRBD1
V: TRBV18
size: .
CDR3: CASRDRAGDTQYF
DNA: TGTGCCAGCCGGGACAGGGCAGGAGATACGCAGTATTTT

length: 15
J: TRBJ2-4
D: .
V: TRBV19
size: .
CDR3: CASSFPGTISNIQYF
DNA: TGTGCCAGTAGTTTCCCCGGGACGATTTCAAACATTCAGTACTTC

length: 15
J: TRBJ2-1
D: TRBD2
V: TRBV6-5
size: .
CDR3: CASRRLADSYNEQFF
DNA: TGTGCCAGCAGACGACTAGCGGACAGCTACAATGAGCAGTTCTTC

length: 14
J: TRBJ1-1
D: .
V: TRBV6-1
size: .
CDR3: CATSRTAMNTEAFF
DNA: TGTGCCACCTCCCGGACAGCCATGAACACTGAAGCTTTCTTT

length: 14
J: TRBJ2-7
D: .
V: TRBV30
size: .
CDR3: CAWRSELLWSEQYF
DNA: TGTGCCTGGAGGTCGGAACTCCTCTGGAGCGAGCAGTACTTC

length: 12
J: TRBJ1-1
D: .
V: TRBV30
size: .
CDR3: CAWSVFRVWAFF
DNA: TGTGCCTGGAGTGTATTCCGGGTTTGGGCTTTCTTT

length: 13
J: TRBJ2-3
D: .
V: TRBV29-1
size: .
CDR3: CSVAQSSTDTQYF
DNA: TGCAGCGTTGCCCAGTCTAGCACAGATACGCAGTATTTT

length: 14
J: TRBJ2-7
D: TRBD2
V: TRBV6-1
size: .
CDR3: CASSVGLAAYEQYF
DNA: TGTGCCAGCAGTGTCGGACTAGCGGCCTACGAGCAGTACTTC

length: 14
J: TRBJ1-4
D: .
V: TRBV27
size: .
CDR3: CASSPVATNEKLFF
DNA: TGTGCCAGCAGTCCAGTCGCAACTAATGAAAAACTGTTTTTT

length: 15
J: TRBJ2-3
D: TRBD2
V: TRBV7-8
size: .
CDR3: CASSPLGGWTDTQYF
DNA: TGTGCCAGCAGCCCCCTCGGGGGGTGGACAGATACGCAGTATTTT

length: 13
J: TRBJ2-7
D: .
V: TRBV19
size: .
CDR3: CASRRQSSYEQYF
DNA: TGTGCCAGTAGAAGACAGTCCTCCTACGAGCAGTACTTC

length: 13
J: TRBJ2-7
D: .
V: TRBV18
size: .
CDR3: CASSPHGDDEQYF
DNA: TGTGCCAGCTCGCCCCATGGGGACGACGAGCAGTACTTC

length: 13
J: TRBJ2-5
D: TRBD1
V: TRBV11-2
size: .
CDR3: CASSMTGYETQYF
DNA: TGTGCCAGCAGCATGACAGGGTATGAGACCCAGTACTTC

length: 11
J: TRBJ2-7
D: .
V: TRBV6-1
size: .
CDR3: CASSFSREQYF
DNA: TGTGCCAGCAGTTTCAGTCGCGAGCAGTACTTC

length: 14
J: TRBJ2-7
D: TRBD1
V: TRBV6-5
size: .
CDR3: CASSNRDRASEQYF
DNA: TGTGCCAGCAGTAACCGGGACAGGGCTAGCGAGCAGTACTTC

length: 15
J: TRBJ2-7
D: TRBD1
V: TRBV5-1
size: .
CDR3: CASSLEGQGPYEQYF
DNA: TGCGCCAGCAGCCTGGAGGGACAGGGACCCTACGAGCAGTACTTC

length: 14
J: TRBJ2-1
D: .
V: TRBV7-3
size: .
CDR3: CASSPEVYYNEQFF
DNA: TGTGCCAGCAGTCCGGAAGTCTACTACAATGAGCAGTTCTTC

length: 15
J: TRBJ1-1
D: .
V: TRBV5-1
size: .
CDR3: CASSLALQQNTEAFF
DNA: TGCGCCAGCAGCTTGGCCTTACAGCAGAACACTGAAGCTTTCTTT

length: 13
J: TRBJ2-7
D: .
V: TRBV11-3
size: .
CDR3: CASSPAGRYEQYF
DNA: TGTGCCAGCAGCCCCGCAGGGCGCTACGAGCAGTACTTC

length: 15
J: TRBJ2-5
D: .
V: TRBV9
size: once
CDR3: CASSVGQGNQETQYF
DNA: TGTGCCAGCAGCGTAGGCCAGGGGAACCAGGAGACCCAGTACTTC